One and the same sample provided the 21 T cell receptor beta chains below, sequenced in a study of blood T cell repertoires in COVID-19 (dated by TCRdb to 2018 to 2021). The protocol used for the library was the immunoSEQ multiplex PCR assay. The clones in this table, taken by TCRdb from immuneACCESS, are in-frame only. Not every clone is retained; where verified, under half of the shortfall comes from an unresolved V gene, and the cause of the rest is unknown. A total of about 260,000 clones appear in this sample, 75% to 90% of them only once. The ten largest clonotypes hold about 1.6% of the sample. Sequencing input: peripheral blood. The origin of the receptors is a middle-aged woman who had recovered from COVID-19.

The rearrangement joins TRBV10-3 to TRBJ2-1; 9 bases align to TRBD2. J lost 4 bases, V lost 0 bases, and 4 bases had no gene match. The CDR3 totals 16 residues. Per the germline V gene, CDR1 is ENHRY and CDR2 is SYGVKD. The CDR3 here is CAISESMAGGYNEQFF. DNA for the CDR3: TGTGCCATCAGTGAGTCGATGGCGGGGGGGTACAATGAGCAGTTCTTC.

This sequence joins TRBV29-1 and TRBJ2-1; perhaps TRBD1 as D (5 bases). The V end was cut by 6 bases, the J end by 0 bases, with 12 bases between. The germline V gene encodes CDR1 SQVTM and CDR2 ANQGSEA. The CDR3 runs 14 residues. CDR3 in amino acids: CSVIRASSYNEQFF. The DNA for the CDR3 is TGCAGCGTGATCAGGGCGAGCTCCTACAATGAGCAGTTCTTC.

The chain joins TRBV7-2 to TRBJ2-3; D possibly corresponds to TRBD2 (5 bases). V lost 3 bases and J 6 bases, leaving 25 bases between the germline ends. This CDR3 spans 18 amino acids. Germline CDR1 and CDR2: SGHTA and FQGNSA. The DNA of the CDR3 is TGTGCCAGCAGCTTTAGGGCCCTTTGGGTGTCGTGGGAGGATACGCAGTATTTT. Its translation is CASSFRALWVSWEDTQYF. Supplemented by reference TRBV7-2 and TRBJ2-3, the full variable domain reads GAGVSQSPSNKVTEKGKDVELRCDPISGHTALYWYRQSLGQGLEFLIYFQGNSAPDKSGLPSDRFSAERTGGSVSTLTIQRTQQEDSAVYLCASSFRALWVSWEDTQYFGPGTRLTVL.

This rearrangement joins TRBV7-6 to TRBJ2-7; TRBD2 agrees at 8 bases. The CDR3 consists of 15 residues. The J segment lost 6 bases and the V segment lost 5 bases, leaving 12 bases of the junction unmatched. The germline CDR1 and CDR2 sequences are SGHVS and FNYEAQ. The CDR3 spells CASSPLRGGLPEQYF. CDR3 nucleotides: TGTGCCAGCAGCCCCCTCCGGGGGGGCCTTCCCGAGCAGTACTTC.

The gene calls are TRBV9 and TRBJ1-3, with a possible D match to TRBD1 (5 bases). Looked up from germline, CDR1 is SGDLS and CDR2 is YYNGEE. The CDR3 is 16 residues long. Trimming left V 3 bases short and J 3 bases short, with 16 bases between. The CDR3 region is CASSARTDQGGNTIYF. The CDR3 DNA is TGTGCCAGCAGCGCCCGGACGGACCAGGGTGGAAACACCATATATTTT.

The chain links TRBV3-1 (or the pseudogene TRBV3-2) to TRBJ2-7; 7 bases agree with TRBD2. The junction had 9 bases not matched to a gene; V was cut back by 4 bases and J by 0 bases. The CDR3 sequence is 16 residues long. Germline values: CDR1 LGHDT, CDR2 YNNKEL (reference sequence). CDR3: CASSPSRDYLSYEQYF. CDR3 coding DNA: TGTGCCAGCAGCCCCAGCCGGGACTACCTCTCCTACGAGCAGTACTTC.

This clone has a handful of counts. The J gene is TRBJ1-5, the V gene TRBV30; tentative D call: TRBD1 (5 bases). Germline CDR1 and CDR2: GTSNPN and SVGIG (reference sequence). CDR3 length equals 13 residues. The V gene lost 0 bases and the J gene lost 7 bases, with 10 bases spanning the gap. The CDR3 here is CAWSVQAGQPQHF. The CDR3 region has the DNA TGTGCCTGGAGTGTACAAGCAGGGCAGCCCCAGCATTTT.

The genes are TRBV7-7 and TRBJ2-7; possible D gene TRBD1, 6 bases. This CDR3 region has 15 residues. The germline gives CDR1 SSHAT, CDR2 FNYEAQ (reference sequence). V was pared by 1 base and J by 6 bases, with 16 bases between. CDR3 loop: CASSLEAGAQSEQYF. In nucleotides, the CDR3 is TGTGCCAGCAGCTTAGAGGCAGGGGCCCAGAGCGAGCAGTACTTC.

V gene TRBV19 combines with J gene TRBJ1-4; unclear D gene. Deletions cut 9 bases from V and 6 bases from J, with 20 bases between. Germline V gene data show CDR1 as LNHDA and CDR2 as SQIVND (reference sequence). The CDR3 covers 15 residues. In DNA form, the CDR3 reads TGTGCCAGCCGTCCCTTAGAGTCAGGATATGAAAAACTGTTTTTT. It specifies CASRPLESGYEKLFF.

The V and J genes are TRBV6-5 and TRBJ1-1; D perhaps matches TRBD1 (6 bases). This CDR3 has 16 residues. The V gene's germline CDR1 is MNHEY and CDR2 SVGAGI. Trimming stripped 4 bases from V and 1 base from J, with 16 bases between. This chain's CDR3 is CASSFSLKGGNTEAFF. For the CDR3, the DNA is TGTGCCAGCAGTTTCTCCCTAAAAGGGGGGAACACTGAAGCTTTCTTT.

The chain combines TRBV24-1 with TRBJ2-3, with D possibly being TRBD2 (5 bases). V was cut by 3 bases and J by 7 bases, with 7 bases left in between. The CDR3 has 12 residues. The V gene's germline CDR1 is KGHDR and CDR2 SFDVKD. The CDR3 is CATSDREYTQYF. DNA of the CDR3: TGTGCCACCAGTGATAGGGAGTATACGCAGTATTTT.

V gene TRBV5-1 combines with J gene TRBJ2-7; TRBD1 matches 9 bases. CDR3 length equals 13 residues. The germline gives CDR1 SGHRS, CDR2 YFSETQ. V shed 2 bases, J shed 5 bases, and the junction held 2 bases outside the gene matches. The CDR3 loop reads CASSLQGADEQYF. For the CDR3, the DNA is TGCGCCAGCAGCTTACAGGGGGCTGACGAGCAGTACTTC.

Here the CDR3 DNA reads TGTGCCAGCAGCCCGAGCGGGGGGCTACGCAATGAGCAGTTCTTC. It translates to CASSPSGGLRNEQFF. The V gene is TRBV7-3, the J gene TRBJ2-1, with 9 bases aligning to TRBD2. Germline V lookup: CDR1 SGHTA, CDR2 FQGTGA. With 5 bases clipped from V and 6 bases from J, the junction kept 8 bases outside the gene matches. This CDR3 is built from 15 residues.

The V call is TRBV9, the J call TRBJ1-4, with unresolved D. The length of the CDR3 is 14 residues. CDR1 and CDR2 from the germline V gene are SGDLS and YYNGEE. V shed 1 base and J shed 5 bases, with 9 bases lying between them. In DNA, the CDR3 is TGTGCCAGCAGCGTACTGGGGAGGAATGAAAAACTGTTTTTT. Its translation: CASSVLGRNEKLFF.

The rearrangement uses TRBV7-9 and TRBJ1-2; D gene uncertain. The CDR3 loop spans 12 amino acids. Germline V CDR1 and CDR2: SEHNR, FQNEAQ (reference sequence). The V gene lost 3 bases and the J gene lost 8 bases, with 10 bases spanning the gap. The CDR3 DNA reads TGTGCCAGCAGCTTCCGACAACACGGCTACACCTTC. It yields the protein CASSFRQHGYTF.

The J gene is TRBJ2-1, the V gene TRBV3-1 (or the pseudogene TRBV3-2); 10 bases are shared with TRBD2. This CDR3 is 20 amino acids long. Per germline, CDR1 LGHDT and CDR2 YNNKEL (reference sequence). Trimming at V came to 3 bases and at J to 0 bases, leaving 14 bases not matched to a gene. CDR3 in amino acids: CASSHPPTSGVYRSYNEQFF. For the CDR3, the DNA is TGTGCCAGCAGCCATCCCCCCACTAGCGGGGTATACCGCTCCTACAATGAGCAGTTCTTC.

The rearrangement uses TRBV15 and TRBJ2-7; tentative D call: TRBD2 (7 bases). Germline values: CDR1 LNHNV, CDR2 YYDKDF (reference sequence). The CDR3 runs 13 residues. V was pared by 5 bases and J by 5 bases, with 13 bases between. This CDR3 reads CATSLGGGDEQYF. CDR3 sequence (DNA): TGTGCCACCAGCCTAGGGGGGGGCGACGAGCAGTACTTC.

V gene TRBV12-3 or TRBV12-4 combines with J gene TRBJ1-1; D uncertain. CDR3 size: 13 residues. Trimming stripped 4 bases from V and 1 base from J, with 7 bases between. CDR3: CASSWSRNTEAFF. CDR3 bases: TGTGCCAGCAGTTGGTCGAGGAACACTGAAGCTTTCTTT.

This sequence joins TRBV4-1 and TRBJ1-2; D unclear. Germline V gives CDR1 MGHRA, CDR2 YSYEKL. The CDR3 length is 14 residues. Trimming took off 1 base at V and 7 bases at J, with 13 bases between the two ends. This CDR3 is CASSQASPIVGYTF. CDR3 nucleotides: TGCGCCAGCAGCCAAGCGTCCCCTATCGTTGGCTACACCTTC.

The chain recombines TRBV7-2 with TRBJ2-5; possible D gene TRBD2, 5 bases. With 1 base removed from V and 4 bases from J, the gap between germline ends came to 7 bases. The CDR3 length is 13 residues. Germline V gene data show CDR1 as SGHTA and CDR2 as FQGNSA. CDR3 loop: CASSLGLAETQYF. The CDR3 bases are TGTGCCAGCAGCTTAGGGCTAGCAGAGACCCAGTACTTC.

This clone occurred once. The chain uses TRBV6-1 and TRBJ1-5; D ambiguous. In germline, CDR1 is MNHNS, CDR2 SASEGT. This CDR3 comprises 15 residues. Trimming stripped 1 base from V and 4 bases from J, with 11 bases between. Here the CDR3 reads CASSEGPGWNQPQHF. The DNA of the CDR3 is TGTGCCAGCAGTGAAGGGCCAGGTTGGAATCAGCCCCAGCATTTT.